In this sample, the clone carrying this TCR beta chain turned up a few times. Its cognate antigen is unknown. TCRdb ran MiXCR on the reads and lists one entry per CDR3 protein. The top ten hold around 10% of the sample, which has a few hundred thousand distinct CDR3 sequences, approximately 18% seen once. This sample was included in a study of T cell repertoires in cytomegalovirus infection. The study, taken as a whole, reports: Dominating the ex vivo response were HLA-C-restricted CMV-specific TCR beta clonotypes. Public TCR beta family frequency separated CMV-and-HLA carriers, including in an independent cohort.

Trimming shortened V by 0 bases and J by 3 bases, and 6 bases separated the two germline ends. Germline V gene data show CDR1 as SGHRS and CDR2 as YFSETQ. This CDR3 has 14 residues. The source of this sequence is a human donor in good health (CMV status not recorded). Some clones in this sample may be carry-over from other donors' samples. Sequenced sample: PBMCs. V gene TRBV5-1 combines with J gene TRBJ1-4; D uncertain. The CDR3 DNA follows: TGCGCCAGCAGCTTGGAGGTGGCTAATGAAAAACTGTTTTTT. Translated: CASSLEVANEKLFF.